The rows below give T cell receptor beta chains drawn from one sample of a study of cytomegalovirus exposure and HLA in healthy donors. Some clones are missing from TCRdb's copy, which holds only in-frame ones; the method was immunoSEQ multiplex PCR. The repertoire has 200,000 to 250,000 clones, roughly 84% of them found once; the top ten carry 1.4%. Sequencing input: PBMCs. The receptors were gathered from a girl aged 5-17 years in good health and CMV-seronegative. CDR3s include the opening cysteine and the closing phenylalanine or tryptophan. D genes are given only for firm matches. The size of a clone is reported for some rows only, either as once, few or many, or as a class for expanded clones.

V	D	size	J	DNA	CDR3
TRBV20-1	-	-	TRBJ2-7	TGCAGTGCCCCAGGGGATCACGAGCAGTACTTC	CSAPGDHEQYF
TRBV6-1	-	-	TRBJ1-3	TGTGCCAGCAGGCAACAGGGATCTGGAAACACCATATATTTT	CASRQQGSGNTIYF
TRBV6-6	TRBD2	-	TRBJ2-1	TGTGCCAGCAGACCCGCTAGCGGGGGGCCCTACAATGAGCAGTTCTTC	CASRPASGGPYNEQFF
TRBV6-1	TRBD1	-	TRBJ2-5	TGTGCCAGCAGAAGACAGGGGGGAGAGACCCAGTACTTC	CASRRQGGETQYF
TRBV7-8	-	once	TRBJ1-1	TGTGCCAGCAGCTTACCAGAGAAGGGGGTGGGGTCTGAAGCTTTCTTT	CASSLPEKGVGSEAFF
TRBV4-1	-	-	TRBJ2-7	TGCGCCAGCAGCCAAGAGTACGAGCAGTACTTC	CASSQEYEQYF
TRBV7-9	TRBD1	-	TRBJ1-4	TGTGCCAGCAGCCCCCGGACAGGACATAATGAAAAACTGTTTTTT	CASSPRTGHNEKLFF
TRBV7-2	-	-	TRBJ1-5	TGTGCCAGCAGCTTATCTCCGGGCAATCAGCCCCAGCATTTT	CASSLSPGNQPQHF
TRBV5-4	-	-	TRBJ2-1	TGTGCCAGCAGCTTGGCGGGGACTGGCCACAATGAGCAGTTCTTC	CASSLAGTGHNEQFF
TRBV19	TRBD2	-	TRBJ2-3	TGTGCCAGTAGTATCCCATCGGCGAGGGAGGGCACCCACGGGGCAGATACGCAGTATTTT	CASSIPSAREGTHGADTQYF
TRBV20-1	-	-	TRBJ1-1	TGCAGTGCTACCATGAACACTGAAGCTTTCTTT	CSATMNTEAFF
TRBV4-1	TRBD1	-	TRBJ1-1	TGCGCCAGCAGCCCAAACCCGACAGGGGCCAGGGGTACTGAAGCTTTCTTT	CASSPNPTGARGTEAFF
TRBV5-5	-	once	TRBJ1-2	TGTGCCAGCAGCTTGGTTACAGGAATAGGCTACACCTTC	CASSLVTGIGYTF
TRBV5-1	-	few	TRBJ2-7	TGCGCCAGCAGTCTCTTTTCCTACGAGCAGTACTTC	CASSLFSYEQYF
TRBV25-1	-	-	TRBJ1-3	TGTGCCAGCAGTGACCCGTCGACAGACTCTGGAAACACCATATATTTT	CASSDPSTDSGNTIYF
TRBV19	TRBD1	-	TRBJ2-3	TGTGCCAGTAGTGCACACAGGGGTACGCAGTATTTT	CASSAHRGTQYF
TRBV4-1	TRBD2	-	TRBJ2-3	TGCGCCAGCAGAGGCACTAGCGGTTCTAGCACAGATACGCAGTATTTT	CASRGTSGSSTDTQYF
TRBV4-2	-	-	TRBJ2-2	TGTGCCAGCAGCCAACCCTTCCTAGCCGCGAACACCGGGGAGCTGTTTTTT	CASSQPFLAANTGELFF
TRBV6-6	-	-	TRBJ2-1	TGTGCCAGCAGTTCAAACTCGAGGAGGGCGATGAATGAGCAGTTCTTC	CASSSNSRRAMNEQFF
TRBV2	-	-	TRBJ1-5	TGTGCCAGCAGTGACAGAGGATATAGCAATCAGCCCCAGCATTTT	CASSDRGYSNQPQHF
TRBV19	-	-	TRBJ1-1	TGTGCCAGTAGTATTCCGCGAGGGGCAGGGAGGGGAACTGAAGCTTTCTTT	CASSIPRGAGRGTEAFF
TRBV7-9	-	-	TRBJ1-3	TGTGCCAGCAGCTTATCGGCGGGCTCTGGAAACACCATATATTTT	CASSLSAGSGNTIYF
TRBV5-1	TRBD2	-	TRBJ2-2	TGCGCCAGCCTAGCGGGAGCGAGCACCGGGGAGCTGTTTTTT	CASLAGASTGELFF
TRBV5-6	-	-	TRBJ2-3	TGTGCCAGCAGCTTGCGTGAGGCTAGCACAGATACGCAGTATTTT	CASSLREASTDTQYF
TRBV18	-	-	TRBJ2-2	TGTGCCAGCTCACTGCGAGCAGGGAACACCGGGGAGCTGTTTTTT	CASSLRAGNTGELFF
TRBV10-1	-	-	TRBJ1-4	TGCGCCACCAGGTGGGCCCAATGTTCAACTAATGAAAAACTGTTTTTT	CATRWAQCSTNEKLFF
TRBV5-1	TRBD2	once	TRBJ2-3	TGCGCCAGCAGCTTGGCCAGCGGCGGGGGGGTTTCAGATACGCAGTATTTT	CASSLASGGGVSDTQYF
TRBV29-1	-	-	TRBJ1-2	TGCAGCGTTGAAGTCAGAACAAAAGTTGATGGCTACACCTTC	CSVEVRTKVDGYTF
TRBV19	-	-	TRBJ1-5	TGTGCCAGTAGTATCCTCGGGGGGGCGGTCTATAGCAATCAGCCCCAGCATTTT	CASSILGGAVYSNQPQHF
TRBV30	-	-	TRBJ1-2	TGTGCCTGGAGCTCCACCCCTTTCGGTCGGTTTGGCTACACCTTC	CAWSSTPFGRFGYTF
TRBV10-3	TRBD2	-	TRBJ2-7	TGTGCCATTACCCCTGGGGGGGTAGGCGAGCAGTACTTC	CAITPGGVGEQYF
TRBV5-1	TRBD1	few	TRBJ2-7	TGCGCCAGCAGCTTTGCACAGGGACAGGGGTCCTACGAGCAGTACTTC	CASSFAQGQGSYEQYF
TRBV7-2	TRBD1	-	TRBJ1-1	TGTGCCAGCAGCTTAGAAAACAGGGGGCTGTCTGAAGCTTTCTTT	CASSLENRGLSEAFF
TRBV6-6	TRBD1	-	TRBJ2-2	TGTGCCAGCAGCCGTACAGGGGAGCTCACCGGGGAGCTGTTTTTT	CASSRTGELTGELFF
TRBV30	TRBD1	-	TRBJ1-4	TGTGCCTGGACCGGACAGGGGGGGTTTAGAGAAAAACTGTTTTTT	CAWTGQGGFREKLFF
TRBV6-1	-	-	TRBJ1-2	TGTGCCACCAGGGGAGGGGTGGGCTATGGCTACACCTTC	CATRGGVGYGYTF
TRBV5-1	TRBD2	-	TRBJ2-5	TGCGCCAGCAGCTTGGATAGCGGGGGTTGGGAGACCCAGTACTTC	CASSLDSGGWETQYF
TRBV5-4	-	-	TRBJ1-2	TGTGCCAGCAGCCGAATAAACACAGGGTATGGCTACACCTTC	CASSRINTGYGYTF
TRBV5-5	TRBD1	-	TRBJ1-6	TGTGCCAGCAGCCCCGGGACAGGGGGATTAAATTCACCCCTCCACTTT	CASSPGTGGLNSPLHF
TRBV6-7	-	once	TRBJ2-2	TGTGCCAGCAGATGCGGCCACGGGGAGCTGTTTTTT	CASRCGHGELFF
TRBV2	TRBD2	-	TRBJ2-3	TGTGCCAGCAAAATTCGGTGGGGGGGATACACAGATACGCAGTATTTT	CASKIRWGGYTDTQYF
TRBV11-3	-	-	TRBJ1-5	TGTGCCAGCAGCCCTCTTAGGGGTGCAGTAGGACAGCATAGCAATCAGCCCCAGCATTTT	CASSPLRGAVGQHSNQPQHF